The 22 T cell receptor delta chains below come from one sample, sequenced in a study of gamma-delta T cells after stem cell transplantation. TCRdb re-processed the RT-PCR reads using CATT. The sample lists over 2,500 delta-chain clones, around 3.4% seen once, with around 30% in the top ten. The material sequenced was gamma-delta T cells. The receptor set was obtained from a human donor. It is not recorded whose cells these are; they may come from a transplant donor.

This clone was recorded a few times. V gene TRDV2 combines with J gene TRDJ3; 9 positions agree with TRDD3. CDR3 length equals 18 residues. The V gene's germline CDR1 is GEAIGNYY and CDR2 EKD. V shed 3 bases, J shed 0 bases, and the junction held 5 bases outside the gene matches. The CDR3 is CACDRLGDLSWDTRQMFF. Written as DNA, the CDR3 is TGTGCCTGTGACCGACTGGGGGACCTCTCCTGGGACACCCGACAGATGTTTTTC.

In this sample, this clone turned up a few times. The TCRdb record carries a much larger clone's protein, which differs from this DNA's translation at residue 13; a read error is the likely cause, and the protein listed here is the DNA translation. The genes are TRDV2 and TRDJ1; 10 bases are a match to TRDD3. The CDR3 consists of 18 residues. The germline V gene encodes CDR1 GEAIGNYY and CDR2 EKD. Germline trimming cut 0 bases from V and 5 bases from J; bases unmatched to any gene: 14. The CDR3 sequence is CACDTLLGDTEVNDKLIF. The CDR3, as DNA: TGTGCCTGTGACACCTTATTGGGGGATACAGAAGTAAATGATAAACTCATCTTT.

Within the sample, this clone is medium-sized (0.01 to 0.1%). This sample includes further DNA sequences coding for the same CDR3. This chain joins TRDV2 and TRDJ3; 11 positions match TRDD3. The CDR3 has 23 residues. J lost 0 bases, V lost 0 bases, and 15 bases had no gene match. Germline-derived CDR1 and CDR2 are GEAIGNYY and EKD. The chain's CDR3 is CACDTVLGDRHHTSSWDTRQMFF. In DNA form, the CDR3 reads TGTGCCTGTGACACCGTACTGGGGGATAGACACCATACAAGCTCCTGGGACACCCGACAGATGTTTTTC.

This clone is deemed medium-sized. The rearrangement joins TRDV2 to TRDJ1, with TRDD3 identical over 7 bases. The CDR3 loop spans 17 amino acids. Germline V gene lookup returns CDR1 GEAIGNYY and CDR2 EKD. Losses at the gene ends were 0 bases for V and 5 bases for J; bases not matched to a gene: 14. The CDR3: CACDTLLGDPLEDKLIF. Written as DNA, the CDR3 is TGTGCCTGTGACACCCTTTTGGGGGACCCTCTTGAAGATAAACTCATCTTT.

This clone was seen a handful of times. Translating this DNA gives a protein that differs at residue 21 from the TCRdb one, which belongs to a much larger clone; a read error is likely, and the protein shown is this translation. V is TRDV2 and J is TRDJ1, with TRDD3 identical over 11 bases. CDR3 length: 23 amino acids. Germline CDR1 GEAIGNYY, CDR2 EKD. The chain's CDR3 is CACDTIGATRLLGDSTVADKPIF. The CDR3 bases are TGTGCCTGTGACACCATCGGGGCTACTAGGCTACTGGGGGATAGTACTGTTGCCGATAAACCCATCTTT.

On this clone: This likely reflects a read error, since a far larger clone is one base away. The sample contains more than one DNA sequence encoding this CDR3. This chain links TRDV2 with TRDJ3; 9 bases fit TRDD3. Losses at the gene ends were 3 bases for V and 0 bases for J; bases not matched to a gene: 14. Germline CDR1 GEAIGNYY, CDR2 EKD. The CDR3 extends over 21 amino acids. The CDR3 loop reads CACDAARTGGDTSWDTRQMFF. The DNA of the CDR3 is TGTGCCTGTGACGCCGCCCGTACTGGGGGAGATACCTCCTGGGACACCCGACAGATGTTTTTC.

Comment on this clone: A much larger clone differs from this one at a single base, so this may be a read error. The chain employs TRDV2 and TRDJ3; 11 nucleotides agree with TRDD3. This CDR3 contains 28 residues. V gave up 0 bases and J gave up 0 bases; unmatched junction bases: 30. CDR1 is GEAIGNYY and CDR2 is EKD in the germline V gene. As DNA, the CDR3 is TGTGCCTGTGACACCGGATGGATGGGGGATACGCGGATGAAAACCAGTACAAGGAGCTCCTGGGACACCCGACAGATGTTTTTC. It translates to CACDTGWMGDTRMKTSTRSSWDTRQMFF.

Only a few counts were recorded for this clone. TCRdb has a much larger clone's protein, which differs at residue 3 from the translation of this DNA, likely because of a read error; what is shown is the protein translated from the DNA. The V and J genes are TRDV2 and TRDJ3, with 7 bases identical to TRDD3. CDR3 length equals 18 residues. CDR1 GEAIGNYY and CDR2 EKD come from the germline V gene. The trim removed 9 bases at V and 2 bases at J, leaving 15 bases unmatched. CDR3 nucleotide sequence: TGTGCCACGGACTCCGTACTGGGGACACCCTGGGACACCCGACAGATGTTTTTC. It specifies CATDSVLGTPWDTRQMFF.

Remarks on this clone: This may be a read error, as it is one base from a much larger clone. V usage is TRDV2 and J usage is TRDJ3; 8 nucleotides match TRDD3. The length of the CDR3 is 19 residues. Germline CDR1 is GEAIGNYY and CDR2 is EKD. Germline trimming cut 5 bases from V and 0 bases from J; bases unmatched to any gene: 11. The CDR3 region has the DNA TGTGCCTGTGGAAAACTGGGGGCTGACAGCTCCTGGGACACCCGACAGATGTTTTTC. Protein product: CACGKLGADSSWDTRQMFF.

This chain connects TRDV2 to TRDJ3; 10 nucleotides agree with TRDD3. Unmatched junction bases numbered 20, after V lost 1 base and J lost 0 bases. Germline V gene sequence: CDR1 GEAIGNYY, CDR2 EKD. This CDR3 is 24 amino acids long. The CDR3 region is CACDTVRRVGDTDKSSWDTRQMFF. CDR3 nucleotide sequence: TGTGCCTGTGACACGGTTCGTCGGGTGGGGGATACCGATAAAAGCTCCTGGGACACCCGACAGATGTTTTTC.

By sample share, this clone is large. The same CDR3 is also encoded by other DNA sequences in this sample. The chain links TRDV2 to TRDJ1; 11 nucleotides match TRDD3. In germline, CDR1 is GEAIGNYY, CDR2 EKD. After removal of 2 bases from V and 5 bases from J, the junction contained 6 bases not matched to a gene. The length of the CDR3 is 15 residues. CDR3 in DNA: TGTGCCTGTGACATCGTGGGGGATACGGGTGATAAACTCATCTTT. Encoded protein: CACDIVGDTGDKLIF.

With regard to this clone: The protein recorded in TCRdb matches a much larger clone and deviates from this DNA's translation at residue 5, suggesting a read error; the protein here is obtained by translating the DNA. The rearrangement uses TRDV2 and TRDJ1; 9 nucleotides agree with TRDD3. The ends lost 1 base at V and 0 bases at J; junction bases unmatched: 11. The CDR3 spans 18 residues. Germline V gene data show CDR1 as GEAIGNYY and CDR2 as EKD. The CDR3 DNA reads TGTGCCTGTGACACTCTCGGGACTGGGGGACATTACACCGATAAACTCATCTTT. Amino acid sequence: CACDTLGTGGHYTDKLIF.

Concerning this clone itself: It differs at one base from a far larger clone, so likely a read error. In the same sample, other DNA sequences code for this CDR3. J is TRDJ3 and V is TRDV2, with 9 bases fitting TRDD3. Germline CDR1 GEAIGNYY, CDR2 EKD. The ends lost 1 base at V and 0 bases at J; junction bases unmatched: 15. This CDR3 is 22 amino acids long. The CDR3 loop is CACDTFPGGGYSSSWDTRQMFF. In DNA form, the CDR3 reads TGTGCCTGTGACACTTTCCCGGGCGGGGGATACTCAAGCTCCTGGGACACCCGACAGATGTTTTTC.

This clone has only a few counts. A single base is all that separates this from a far larger clone, so a read error is likely. The chain employs TRDV2 and TRDJ1; TRDD3 matches at 11 bases. The CDR3 length is 18 residues. Germline V gene lookup returns CDR1 GEAIGNYY and CDR2 EKD. With V trimmed by 0 bases and J by 3 bases, 11 bases remained unmatched. The CDR3 loop reads CACDTASWAGGYSDKLIF. CDR3 nucleotide sequence: TGTGCCTGTGACACCGCTTCCTGGGCTGGGGGATACTCCGATAAACTCATCTTT.

By share, this clone ranks as medium-sized. The same CDR3 arises from other DNA sequences in this sample as well. The chain has TRDV2 and TRDJ1, with 9 positions matching TRDD2. Germline V gene lookup returns CDR1 GEAIGNYY and CDR2 EKD. V dropped 0 bases and J dropped 0; count of bases not matched to a gene: 25. The CDR3 totals 23 residues. The CDR3 is CACDTVVRPSYVEGVMYTDKLIF. In DNA, the CDR3 is TGTGCCTGTGACACCGTAGTAAGGCCTTCCTACGTGGAGGGGGTTATGTACACCGATAAACTCATCTTT.

As regards this clone: This may come from a read error, since a much larger clone is one base off. The same CDR3 arises from other DNA sequences in this sample as well. The rearrangement uses TRDV2 and TRDJ1; D perhaps matches TRDD3 (6 bases). Trimming removed 0 bases at V and 0 bases at J, with 28 bases between. The germline gives CDR1 GEAIGNYY, CDR2 EKD. The CDR3 extends over 21 amino acids. The CDR3 sequence: CACDTLSPPTLGGEYTDKLIF. In nucleotides, the CDR3 is TGTGCCTGTGACACCCTCTCTCCACCTACGTTGGGGGGAGAGTACACCGATAAACTCATCTTT.

The rearrangement joins TRDV2 to TRDJ1; 10 nucleotides line up with TRDD3. The V segment lost 2 bases and the J segment 0 bases; nucleotides outside the gene matches: 23. CDR1 is GEAIGNYY, CDR2 EKD, per germline. The CDR3 consists of 22 residues. The DNA for the CDR3 is TGTGCCTGTGACATTTTAGCTCCTACACCCCAGGTGGGGGATACATACACCGATAAACTCATCTTT. It is translated as CACDILAPTPQVGDTYTDKLIF.

Regarding this clone: A much larger clone differs by one base, so this may be a read error. Other DNA sequences of this sample code for an identical CDR3. The V call is TRDV2, the J call TRDJ1, with D possibly TRDD3 on 6 matching bases. Germline CDR1 GEAIGNYY, CDR2 EKD. This CDR3 has 15 amino acids. CDR3 residues: CACVPLGVGADKLIF. The CDR3 DNA reads as TGTGCCTGTGTCCCTTTGGGGGTAGGCGCCGATAAGCTCATCTTT.

This clone ranks as medium-sized (0.01 to 0.1%). Additional DNA sequences in this sample encode the identical CDR3. The rearrangement uses TRDV2 and TRDJ1; TRDD3 aligns across 11 bases. The CDR3 spans 20 residues. Germline CDR1 is GEAIGNYY and CDR2 is EKD. V lost 4 bases and J lost 2; bases outside the gene matches: 20. The CDR3 bases are TGTGCCTGTGATCTCCTACTGGGGGATAAAGATCGTACAAGGACCGATAAACTCATCTTT. Amino acid sequence: CACDLLLGDKDRTRTDKLIF.

This clone turned up a few times. A far larger clone is off by one base, so a read error is likely. The same CDR3 arises from other DNA sequences in this sample as well. V usage is TRDV2 and J usage is TRDJ1, with 9 bases fitting TRDD3. Germline loops: CDR1 GEAIGNYY, CDR2 EKD. The CDR3 is 18 residues long. V was pared by 0 bases and J by 3 bases, with 13 bases of the junction left unmatched. The CDR3 DNA reads TGTGCCTGTGACACCGTTTCCTGGGCCGGGGGATACTCCGATAAACTCATCTTT. It translates to CACDTVSWAGGYSDKLIF.

The genes are TRDV2 and TRDJ1, with 10 nucleotides matching TRDD3. The CDR3 consists of 18 residues. CDR1 GEAIGNYY and CDR2 EKD come from the germline V gene. After removal of 0 bases from V and 1 base from J, the junction contained 10 bases not matched to a gene. The CDR3 nucleotides read TGTGCCTGTGACACCGTCGTGGGGGATACTTCACTCACCGATAAACTCATCTTT. Translated, it gives CACDTVVGDTSLTDKLIF.

As to this clone: The protein TCRdb gives is from a much larger clone and does not agree with this DNA's translation at residue 13, likely a read error; the protein shown here comes from the DNA. The chain employs TRDV2 and TRDJ3, with TRDD3 matching 8 bases. The CDR3 contains 20 residues. In germline, CDR1 is GEAIGNYY, CDR2 EKD. CDR3 amino acids: CACDTGPGGPSSCDTRQMFF. The DNA for the CDR3 is TGTGCCTGTGACACCGGGCCTGGGGGACCTAGCTCCTGTGACACCCGACAGATGTTTTTC.